Listed below are T cell receptor beta chains from one sample, sequenced in a study of blood T cell repertoires in COVID-19. Here immunoSEQ multiplex PCR was the method, and the copy in TCRdb shows in-frame clones only, minus some. The sample lists about 160,000 clones, around 85% occurring once. Material for sequencing was peripheral blood. The receptors were gathered from an older man with acute or convalescent COVID-19. CDR3s include the opening cysteine and the closing phenylalanine or tryptophan. The order of the fields is D gene, V gene, J gene, clone size, CDR3 DNA, CDR3 protein. A D gene is named only where the DNA matches it firmly. Clone size is shown for a subset of rows, as once, few, many or a class of expanded clone.

D: TRBD2
V: TRBV4-1
J: TRBJ2-7
size: -
DNA: TGCGCCAGCAGCCAACTGACTAGCGGTCCATCCTACGAGCAGTACTTC
CDR3: CASSQLTSGPSYEQYF

D: -
V: TRBV19
J: TRBJ2-3
size: -
DNA: TGTGCCAGTAGTCCCACGGGAACAGATACGCAGTATTTT
CDR3: CASSPTGTDTQYF

D: TRBD2
V: TRBV6-1
J: TRBJ2-1
size: -
DNA: TGTGCCAGCAGTGAAAATATAGCGGGAGGGCATGAGCAGTTCTTC
CDR3: CASSENIAGGHEQFF

D: TRBD1
V: TRBV28
J: TRBJ2-7
size: -
DNA: TGTGCCAGCAGTTTCCGGGACAGCTCCTACGAGCAGTACTTC
CDR3: CASSFRDSSYEQYF

D: TRBD2
V: TRBV9
J: TRBJ2-5
size: -
DNA: TGTGCCAGCAGCGTAACTAGCGGGAGTGAGGAGACCCAGTACTTC
CDR3: CASSVTSGSEETQYF

D: TRBD2
V: TRBV6-6
J: TRBJ2-5
size: few
DNA: TGTGCCAGCAGTGACGGGACTAGCGTTGAGACCCAGTACTTC
CDR3: CASSDGTSVETQYF

D: -
V: TRBV5-6
J: TRBJ2-3
size: -
DNA: TGTGCCAGCAGTACCGCGACAGTTCTTGATACGCAGTATTTT
CDR3: CASSTATVLDTQYF

D: TRBD1
V: TRBV29-1
J: TRBJ2-3
size: -
DNA: TGCAGCGTGGACTGGACAGGCATCAAAGATACGCAGTATTTT
CDR3: CSVDWTGIKDTQYF

D: TRBD2
V: TRBV5-8
J: TRBJ2-5
size: -
DNA: TGTGCCAGCAGCTTGCAAGCGGGAGTCGTAAAGACCCAGTACTTC
CDR3: CASSLQAGVVKTQYF

D: -
V: TRBV5-1
J: TRBJ2-1
size: -
DNA: TGCGCCAGCAGCCCGGGGTTCGGCACAGACAATGAGCAGTTCTTC
CDR3: CASSPGFGTDNEQFF

D: TRBD2
V: TRBV7-3
J: TRBJ2-1
size: -
DNA: TGTGCCAGCAGCTTACTAGCGGATATTTACAATGAGCAGTTCTTC
CDR3: CASSLLADIYNEQFF

D: -
V: TRBV5-5
J: TRBJ2-1
size: -
DNA: TGTGCCAGCAGCCAAACAGGGAACTACAATGAGCAGTTCTTC
CDR3: CASSQTGNYNEQFF

D: TRBD2
V: TRBV7-2
J: TRBJ2-1
size: few
DNA: TGTGCCAGCAGCTTCAGCGGGAGAAGGAATGAGCAGTTCTTC
CDR3: CASSFSGRRNEQFF

D: TRBD2
V: TRBV3-1/TRBV3-2
J: TRBJ2-2
size: few
DNA: TGTGCCAGCAGCGCCCAACTAGCGGGAGGCACCGGGGAGCTGTTTTTT
CDR3: CASSAQLAGGTGELFF

D: -
V: TRBV30
J: TRBJ2-5
size: -
DNA: TGTGCCTGGAGCTGGGGGGGCTGGGAGACCCAGTACTTC
CDR3: CAWSWGGWETQYF

D: -
V: TRBV4-3
J: TRBJ2-1
size: -
DNA: TGCGCCAGCAGCCAAGAATGGGACTTCAATGAGCAGTTCTTC
CDR3: CASSQEWDFNEQFF

D: -
V: TRBV28
J: TRBJ2-3
size: few
DNA: TGTGCCAGCAGCCCTAGGCTAGTCTCAGGCACAGATACGCAGTATTTT
CDR3: CASSPRLVSGTDTQYF

D: -
V: TRBV28
J: TRBJ1-1
size: -
DNA: TGTGCCAGCAGTCCCCCTGCCCCCCCGGGGACTGAAGCTTTCTTT
CDR3: CASSPPAPPGTEAFF

D: -
V: TRBV6-5
J: TRBJ1-1
size: -
DNA: TGTGCCAGCAGTTACTCCCGGGGTCGTGAAGCTTTCTTT
CDR3: CASSYSRGREAFF

D: TRBD1
V: TRBV2
J: TRBJ2-1
size: once
DNA: TGTGCCAGCAGCCCCGACAGGGAAGGTAACAATGAGCAGTTCTTC
CDR3: CASSPDREGNNEQFF

D: TRBD1
V: TRBV4-3
J: TRBJ1-3
size: -
DNA: TGCGCCAGCAGCCAAGACGGGACAGCGGGAAACACCATATATTTT
CDR3: CASSQDGTAGNTIYF

D: -
V: TRBV28
J: TRBJ2-2
size: -
DNA: TGTGCCAGCAAGGGGTTCACCGGGGAGCTGTTTTTT
CDR3: CASKGFTGELFF

D: -
V: TRBV30
J: TRBJ1-2
size: -
DNA: TGTGCCTGGACCAGGGGACAATTGGCGGATGGCTACACCTTC
CDR3: CAWTRGQLADGYTF

D: TRBD1
V: TRBV19
J: TRBJ2-7
size: -
DNA: TGTGCCAGTAGTTCCCGGACAGGGGACTACGAGCAGTACTTC
CDR3: CASSSRTGDYEQYF

D: TRBD2
V: TRBV5-4
J: TRBJ2-3
size: -
DNA: TGTGCCAGCAGCCCTGGGACTAGCGGGAGGCCAGATACGCAGTATTTT
CDR3: CASSPGTSGRPDTQYF

D: -
V: TRBV9
J: TRBJ2-1
size: -
DNA: TGTGCCAGCAGCGTAGGACTAGTGAGTGGCAATGAGCAGTTCTTC
CDR3: CASSVGLVSGNEQFF

D: -
V: TRBV6-6
J: TRBJ1-1
size: -
DNA: TGTGCCTGGGGCAGGGCGGGGACTGAAGCTTTCTTT
CDR3: CAWGRAGTEAFF

D: TRBD1
V: TRBV6-2/TRBV6-3
J: TRBJ1-5
size: -
DNA: TGTGCCAGCAGTACCGGACAGGGATACCAGCCCCAGCATTTT
CDR3: CASSTGQGYQPQHF

D: TRBD2
V: TRBV3-1/TRBV3-2
J: TRBJ2-5
size: once
DNA: TGTGCCAGCAGCCAAGCGGGGACTAGCGGGACGGAGACCCAGTACTTC
CDR3: CASSQAGTSGTETQYF

D: -
V: TRBV2
J: TRBJ1-1
size: -
DNA: TGTGCCAGCAGTGAATTAGTACAGAAGGCTGAAGCTTTCTTT
CDR3: CASSELVQKAEAFF

D: TRBD2
V: TRBV28
J: TRBJ2-1
size: -
DNA: TGTGCCAGCAGTCCAGGACTAGCGGGGTACAATGAGCAGTTCTTC
CDR3: CASSPGLAGYNEQFF

D: TRBD1
V: TRBV19
J: TRBJ2-2
size: once
DNA: TGTGCCAGTAAAGAATTAAGAGGGGGACAGGGGACCGGGGAGCTGTTTTTT
CDR3: CASKELRGGQGTGELFF

D: TRBD2
V: TRBV4-1
J: TRBJ2-3
size: once
DNA: TGCGCCAGCAGCCAAGATCTCGGATTAGCGGGAACAGATACGCAGTATTTT
CDR3: CASSQDLGLAGTDTQYF

D: TRBD2
V: TRBV6-2/TRBV6-3
J: TRBJ2-7
size: -
DNA: TGTGCCAGCAGTTACTCGCTAGCGGGAGGGATCTCCTACGAGCAGTACTTC
CDR3: CASSYSLAGGISYEQYF

D: -
V: TRBV2
J: TRBJ1-1
size: -
DNA: TGTGCCAGCGGGAGGGGCACTGAAGCTTTCTTT
CDR3: CASGRGTEAFF

D: TRBD2
V: TRBV5-1
J: TRBJ2-1
size: -
DNA: TGCGCCAGCAGCGCCTTTTCGCTAGCGGGAGGGTTGGATGAGCAGTTCTTC
CDR3: CASSAFSLAGGLDEQFF

D: -
V: TRBV19
J: TRBJ1-1
size: -
DNA: TGTGCCAGTAGTCTCCTGGACGGGAGCACTGAAGCTTTCTTT
CDR3: CASSLLDGSTEAFF

D: -
V: TRBV9
J: TRBJ1-1
size: -
DNA: TGTGCCAGCAGCGTAGGGTGGGAGGGCACTGAAGCTTTCTTT
CDR3: CASSVGWEGTEAFF

D: TRBD1
V: TRBV7-9
J: TRBJ2-1
size: -
DNA: TGTGCCAGCAGATCACAGGGGACCCTCCTGAATGAGCAGTTCTTC
CDR3: CASRSQGTLLNEQFF